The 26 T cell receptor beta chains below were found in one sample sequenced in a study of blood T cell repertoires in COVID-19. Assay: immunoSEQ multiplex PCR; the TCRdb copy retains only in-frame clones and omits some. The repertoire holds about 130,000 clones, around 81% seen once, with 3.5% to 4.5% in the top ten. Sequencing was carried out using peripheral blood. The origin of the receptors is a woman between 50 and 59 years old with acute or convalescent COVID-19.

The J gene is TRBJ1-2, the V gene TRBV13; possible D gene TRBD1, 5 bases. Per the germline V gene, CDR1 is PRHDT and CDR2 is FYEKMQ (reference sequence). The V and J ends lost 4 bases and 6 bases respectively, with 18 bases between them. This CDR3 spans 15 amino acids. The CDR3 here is CASSSPQRGNNGYTF. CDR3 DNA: TGTGCCAGCAGCTCCCCCCAGCGGGGGAATAATGGCTACACCTTC.

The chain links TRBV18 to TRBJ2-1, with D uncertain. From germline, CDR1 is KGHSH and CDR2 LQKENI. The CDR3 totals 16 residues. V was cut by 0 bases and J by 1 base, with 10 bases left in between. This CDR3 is CASSPPHLPSYNEQFF. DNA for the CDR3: TGTGCCAGCTCACCACCGCACCTACCTTCCTACAATGAGCAGTTCTTC.

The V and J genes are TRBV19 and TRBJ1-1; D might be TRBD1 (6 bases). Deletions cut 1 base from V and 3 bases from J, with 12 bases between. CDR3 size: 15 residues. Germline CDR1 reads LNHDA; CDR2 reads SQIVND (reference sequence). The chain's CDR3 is CASSIGAQGDTEAFF. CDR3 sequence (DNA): TGTGCCAGTAGTATAGGCGCACAGGGAGACACTGAAGCTTTCTTT.

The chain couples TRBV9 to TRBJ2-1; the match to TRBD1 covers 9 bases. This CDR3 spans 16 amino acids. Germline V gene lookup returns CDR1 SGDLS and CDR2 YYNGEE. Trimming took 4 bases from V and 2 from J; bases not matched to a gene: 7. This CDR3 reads CASSLTGTGTYNEQFF. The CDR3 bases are TGTGCCAGCAGCCTCACCGGGACAGGGACCTACAATGAGCAGTTCTTC.

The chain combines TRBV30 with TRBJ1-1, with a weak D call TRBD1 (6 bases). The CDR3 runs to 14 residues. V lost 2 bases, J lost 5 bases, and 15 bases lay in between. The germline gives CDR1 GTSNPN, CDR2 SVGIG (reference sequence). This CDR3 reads CAWSRQQGFTEAFF. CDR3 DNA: TGTGCCTGGAGTCGGCAACAGGGTTTTACTGAAGCTTTCTTT.

CDR3 amino acids: CASSQGSGGPLQFF. CDR3 in DNA: TGTGCCAGCAGCCAAGGATCGGGAGGGCCTTTGCAGTTCTTC. V and J are TRBV14 and TRBJ2-1, with TRBD2 matching over 8 bases. The V gene end was trimmed by 1 base and the J gene end by 12 bases; junction bases not matched to a gene: 8. CDR3 length: 14 residues. The germline V gene encodes CDR1 SGHDN and CDR2 FVKESK.

CDR3 sequence: CAIGGGYTEAFF. CDR3 sequence (DNA): TGTGCCATCGGGGGAGGGTACACTGAAGCTTTCTTT. This sequence joins TRBV11-2 and TRBJ1-1; a weak D match, TRBD1 (5 bases). Trimming removed 10 bases from V and 3 bases from J, with 12 bases in between. There are 12 residues in the CDR3. CDR1 is SGHAT, CDR2 FQNNGV, per germline.

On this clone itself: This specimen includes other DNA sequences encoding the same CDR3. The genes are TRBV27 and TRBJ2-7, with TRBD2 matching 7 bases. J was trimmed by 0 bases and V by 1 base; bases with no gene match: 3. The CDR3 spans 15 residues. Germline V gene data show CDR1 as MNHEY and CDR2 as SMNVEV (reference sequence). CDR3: CASSLLAGDSYEQYF. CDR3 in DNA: TGTGCCAGCAGTTTATTAGCGGGCGACTCCTACGAGCAGTACTTC.

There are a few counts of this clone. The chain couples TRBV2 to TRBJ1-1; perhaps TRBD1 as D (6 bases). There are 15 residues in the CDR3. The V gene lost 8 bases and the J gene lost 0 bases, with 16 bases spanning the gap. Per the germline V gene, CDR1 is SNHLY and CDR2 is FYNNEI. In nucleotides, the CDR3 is TGTGCCAGCGGTCCCGGGACAAAGATGAACACTGAAGCTTTCTTT. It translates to CASGPGTKMNTEAFF. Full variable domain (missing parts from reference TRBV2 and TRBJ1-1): EPEVTQTPSHQVTQMGQEVILRCVPISNHLYFYWYRQILGQKVEFLVSFYNNEISEKSEIFDDQFSVERPDGSNFTLKIRSTKLEDSAMYFCASGPGTKMNTEAFFGQGTRLTVV.

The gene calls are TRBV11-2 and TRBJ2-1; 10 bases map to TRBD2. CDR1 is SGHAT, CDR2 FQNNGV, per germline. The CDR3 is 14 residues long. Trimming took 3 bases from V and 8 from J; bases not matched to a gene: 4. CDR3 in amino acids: CASSFTSGIDEQFF. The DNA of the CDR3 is TGTGCCAGCAGCTTTACTAGCGGGATCGATGAGCAGTTCTTC.

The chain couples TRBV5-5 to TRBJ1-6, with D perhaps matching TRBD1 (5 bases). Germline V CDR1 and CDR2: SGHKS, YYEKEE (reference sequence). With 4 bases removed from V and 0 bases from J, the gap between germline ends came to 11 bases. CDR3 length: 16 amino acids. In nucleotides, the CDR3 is TGTGCCAGCAGCCGGGGGGGTGTCTCCTATAATTCACCCCTCCACTTT. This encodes CASSRGGVSYNSPLHF.

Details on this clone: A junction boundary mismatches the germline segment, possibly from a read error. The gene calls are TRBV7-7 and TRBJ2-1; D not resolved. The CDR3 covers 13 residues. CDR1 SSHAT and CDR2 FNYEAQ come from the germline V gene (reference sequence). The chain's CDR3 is CASSFSANNEQFF. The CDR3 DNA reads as TGTGCTAGCAGCTTTTCAGCGAACAATGAGCAGTTCTTC.

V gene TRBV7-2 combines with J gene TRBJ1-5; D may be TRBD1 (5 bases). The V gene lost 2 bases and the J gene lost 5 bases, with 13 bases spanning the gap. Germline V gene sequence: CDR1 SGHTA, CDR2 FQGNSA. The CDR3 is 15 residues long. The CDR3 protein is CASSLLAGSDQPQHF. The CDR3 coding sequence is TGTGCCAGCAGCTTATTGGCAGGGTCGGATCAGCCCCAGCATTTT.

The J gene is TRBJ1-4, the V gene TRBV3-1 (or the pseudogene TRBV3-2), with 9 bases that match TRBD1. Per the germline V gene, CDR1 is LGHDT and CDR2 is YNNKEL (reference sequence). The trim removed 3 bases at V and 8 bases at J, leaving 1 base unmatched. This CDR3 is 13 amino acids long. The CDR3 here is CASSHGTGEKLFF. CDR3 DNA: TGTGCCAGCAGCCATGGGACAGGGGAAAAACTGTTTTTT.

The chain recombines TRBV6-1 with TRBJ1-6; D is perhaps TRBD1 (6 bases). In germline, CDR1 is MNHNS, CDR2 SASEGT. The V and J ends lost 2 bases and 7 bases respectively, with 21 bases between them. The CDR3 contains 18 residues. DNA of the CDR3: TGTGCCAGCAGTGAATCTCCCAGTCAGGGGCGGAGGAATTCACCCCTCCACTTT. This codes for CASSESPSQGRRNSPLHF.

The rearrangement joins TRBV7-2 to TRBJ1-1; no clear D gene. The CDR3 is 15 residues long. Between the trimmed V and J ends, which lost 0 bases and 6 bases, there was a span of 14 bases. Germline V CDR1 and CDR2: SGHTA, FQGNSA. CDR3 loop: CASSLASRFSAEAFF. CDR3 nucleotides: TGTGCCAGCAGCTTAGCGTCGAGGTTTTCTGCTGAAGCTTTCTTT.

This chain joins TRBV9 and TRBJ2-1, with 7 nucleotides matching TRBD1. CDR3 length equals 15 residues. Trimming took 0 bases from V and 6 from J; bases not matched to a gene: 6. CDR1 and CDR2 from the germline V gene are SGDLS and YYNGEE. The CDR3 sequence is CASSVVPTGINEQFF. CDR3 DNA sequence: TGTGCCAGCAGCGTAGTCCCGACAGGGATCAATGAGCAGTTCTTC.

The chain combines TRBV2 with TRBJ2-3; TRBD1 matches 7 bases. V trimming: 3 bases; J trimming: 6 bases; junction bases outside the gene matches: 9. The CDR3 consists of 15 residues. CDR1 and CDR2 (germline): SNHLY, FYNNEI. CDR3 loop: CASSDRQGFVDTQYF. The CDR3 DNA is TGTGCCAGCAGTGACCGACAGGGATTCGTGGATACGCAGTATTTT.

CDR3 nucleotide sequence: TGTGCCAGCAGCGTAGAGGACAGCTCCTATAATTCACCCCTCCACTTT. Protein: CASSVEDSSYNSPLHF. V is TRBV9 and J is TRBJ1-6; TRBD1 might be the D (6 bases). Germline V lookup: CDR1 SGDLS, CDR2 YYNGEE. This CDR3 has 16 amino acids. V was clipped by 0 bases and J by 0 bases, with 7 bases between them.

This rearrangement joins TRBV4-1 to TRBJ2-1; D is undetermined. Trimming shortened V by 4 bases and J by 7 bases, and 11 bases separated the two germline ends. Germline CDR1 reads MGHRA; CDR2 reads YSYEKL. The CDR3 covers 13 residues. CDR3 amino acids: CASSPLSGNEQFF. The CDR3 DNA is TGCGCCAGCAGCCCATTGTCAGGAAATGAGCAGTTCTTC.

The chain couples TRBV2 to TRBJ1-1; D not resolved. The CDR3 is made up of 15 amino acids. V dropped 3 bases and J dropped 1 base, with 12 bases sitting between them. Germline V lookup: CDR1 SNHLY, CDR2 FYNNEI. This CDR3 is CASSDSRGRNTEAFF. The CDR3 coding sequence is TGTGCCAGCAGTGACTCCCGGGGAAGGAACACTGAAGCTTTCTTT.

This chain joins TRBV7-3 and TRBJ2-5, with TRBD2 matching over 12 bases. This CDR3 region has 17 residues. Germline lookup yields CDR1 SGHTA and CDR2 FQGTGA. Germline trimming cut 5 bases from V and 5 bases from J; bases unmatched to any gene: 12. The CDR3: CASSRYTSGGSVETQYF. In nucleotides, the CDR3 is TGTGCCAGCAGCCGCTATACTAGCGGGGGGTCCGTGGAGACCCAGTACTTC.

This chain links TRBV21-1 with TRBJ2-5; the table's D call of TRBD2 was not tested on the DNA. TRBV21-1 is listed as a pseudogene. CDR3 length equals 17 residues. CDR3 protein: CASSEGLAGSPQETQYF. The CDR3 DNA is TGTGCCAGCAGCGAAGGACTAGCGGGCAGCCCACAAGAGACCCAGTACTTC.

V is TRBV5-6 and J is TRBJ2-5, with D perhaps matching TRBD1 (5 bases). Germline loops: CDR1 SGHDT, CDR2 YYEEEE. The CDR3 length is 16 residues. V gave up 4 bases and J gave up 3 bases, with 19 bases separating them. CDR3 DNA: TGTGCCAGCAGCCCCCTACAGGCGACCCACAAAGAGACCCAGTACTTC. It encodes CASSPLQATHKETQYF.

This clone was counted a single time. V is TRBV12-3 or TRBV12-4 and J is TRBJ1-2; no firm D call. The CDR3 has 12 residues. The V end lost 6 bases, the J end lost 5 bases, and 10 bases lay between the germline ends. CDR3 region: CASRTDAYGYTF. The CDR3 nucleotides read TGTGCCAGCAGAACAGATGCATATGGCTACACCTTC.

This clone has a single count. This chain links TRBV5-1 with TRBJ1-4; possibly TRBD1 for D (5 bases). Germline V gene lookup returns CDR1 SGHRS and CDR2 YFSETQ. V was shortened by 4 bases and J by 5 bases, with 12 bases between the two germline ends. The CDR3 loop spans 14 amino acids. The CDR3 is CASSLDRTNEKLFF. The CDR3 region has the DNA TGCGCCAGCAGCCTCGACAGAACCAATGAAAAACTGTTTTTT.